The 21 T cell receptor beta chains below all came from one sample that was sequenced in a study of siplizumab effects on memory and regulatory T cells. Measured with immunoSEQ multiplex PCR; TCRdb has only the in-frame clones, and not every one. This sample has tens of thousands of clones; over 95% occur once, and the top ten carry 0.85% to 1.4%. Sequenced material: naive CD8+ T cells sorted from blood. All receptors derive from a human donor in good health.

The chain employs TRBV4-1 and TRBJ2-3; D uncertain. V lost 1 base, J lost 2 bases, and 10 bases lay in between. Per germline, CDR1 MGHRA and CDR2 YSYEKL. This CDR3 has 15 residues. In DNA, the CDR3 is TGCGCCAGCAGCCAAGGGCCCCCCTACACAGATACGCAGTATTTT. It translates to CASSQGPPYTDTQYF.

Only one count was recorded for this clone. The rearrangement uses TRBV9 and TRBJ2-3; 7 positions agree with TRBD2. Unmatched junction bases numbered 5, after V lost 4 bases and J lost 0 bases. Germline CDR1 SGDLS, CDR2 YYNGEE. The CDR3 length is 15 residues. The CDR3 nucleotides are TGTGCCAGCAGCTCTAGCGGATCTAGCACAGATACGCAGTATTTT. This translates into CASSSSGSSTDTQYF.

CDR3 sequence (DNA): TGCGCCAGCAGCGCCGGACTAGCGGGAGGGTATACGCAGTATTTT. Translated: CASSAGLAGGYTQYF. The genes are TRBV5-1 and TRBJ2-3; 15 bases agree with TRBD2. The CDR3 is made up of 15 amino acids. The germline gives CDR1 SGHRS, CDR2 YFSETQ. After removal of 4 bases from V and 7 bases from J, the junction contained 4 bases not matched to a gene. The variable domain in full, completed from reference TRBV5-1 and TRBJ2-3, reads KAGVTQTPRYLIKTRGQQVTLSCSPISGHRSVSWYQQTPGQGLQFLFEYFSETQRNKGNFPGRFSGRQFSNSRSEMNVSTLELGDSALYLCASSAGLAGGYTQYFGPGTRLTVL.

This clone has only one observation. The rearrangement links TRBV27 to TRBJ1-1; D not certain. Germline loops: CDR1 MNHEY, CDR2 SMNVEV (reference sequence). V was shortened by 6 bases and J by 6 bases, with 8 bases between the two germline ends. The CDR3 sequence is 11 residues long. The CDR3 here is CASSQGAEAFF. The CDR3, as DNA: TGTGCCAGCAGCCAAGGCGCTGAAGCTTTCTTT.

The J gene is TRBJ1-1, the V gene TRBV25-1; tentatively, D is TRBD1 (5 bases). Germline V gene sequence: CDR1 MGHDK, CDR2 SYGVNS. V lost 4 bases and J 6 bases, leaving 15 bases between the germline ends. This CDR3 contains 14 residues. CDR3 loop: CASSGAGGVAEAFF. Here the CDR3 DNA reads TGTGCCAGCAGTGGCGCTGGGGGGGTGGCTGAAGCTTTCTTT.

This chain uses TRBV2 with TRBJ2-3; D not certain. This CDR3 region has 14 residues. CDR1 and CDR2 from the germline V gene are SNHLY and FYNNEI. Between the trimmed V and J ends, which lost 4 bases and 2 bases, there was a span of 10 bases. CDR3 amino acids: CASSADGYTDTQYF. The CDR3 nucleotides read TGTGCCAGCAGTGCGGACGGGTACACAGATACGCAGTATTTT.

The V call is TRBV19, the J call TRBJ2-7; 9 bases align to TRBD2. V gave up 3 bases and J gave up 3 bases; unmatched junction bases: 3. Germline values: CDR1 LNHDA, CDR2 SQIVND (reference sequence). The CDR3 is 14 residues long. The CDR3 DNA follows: TGTGCCAGTAGTATTAGCGGGGGAGACTACGAGCAGTACTTC. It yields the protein CASSISGGDYEQYF.

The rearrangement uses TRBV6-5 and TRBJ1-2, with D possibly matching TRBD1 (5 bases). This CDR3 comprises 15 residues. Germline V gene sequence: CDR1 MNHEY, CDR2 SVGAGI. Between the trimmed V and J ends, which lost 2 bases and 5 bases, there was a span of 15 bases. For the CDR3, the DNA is TGTGCCAGCAGTTACGGGGCAACATTTAGATATGGCTACACCTTC. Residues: CASSYGATFRYGYTF.

DNA for the CDR3: TGTGCCAGCCCTTCGATGGGCACTGAAGCTTTCTTT. Protein sequence: CASPSMGTEAFF. V usage is TRBV5-4 and J usage is TRBJ1-1; D not certain. The CDR3 has 12 residues. Trimming took off 7 bases at V and 4 bases at J, with 11 bases between the two ends. Germline-derived CDR1 and CDR2 are SGHNT and YYREEE (reference sequence).

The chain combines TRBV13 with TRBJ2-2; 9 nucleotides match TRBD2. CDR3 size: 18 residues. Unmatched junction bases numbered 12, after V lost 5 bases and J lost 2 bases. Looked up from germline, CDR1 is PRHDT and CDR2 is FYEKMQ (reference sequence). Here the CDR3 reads CASSQRLAELVNTGELFF. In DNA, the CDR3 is TGTGCCAGCAGCCAACGACTAGCGGAACTTGTAAACACCGGGGAGCTGTTTTTT.

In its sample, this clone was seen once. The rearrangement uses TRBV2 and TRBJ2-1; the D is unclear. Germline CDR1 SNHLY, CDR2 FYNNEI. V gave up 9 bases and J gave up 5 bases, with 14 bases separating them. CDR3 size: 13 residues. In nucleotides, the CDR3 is TGTGCCAGGAAAGCTCCTCAGCACAATGAGCAGTTCTTC. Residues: CARKAPQHNEQFF.

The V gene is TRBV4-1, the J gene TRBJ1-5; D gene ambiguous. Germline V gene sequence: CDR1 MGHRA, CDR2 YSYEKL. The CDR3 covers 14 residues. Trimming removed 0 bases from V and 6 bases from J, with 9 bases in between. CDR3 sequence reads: CASSQDRTSQPQHF. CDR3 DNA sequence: TGCGCCAGCAGCCAAGACAGAACGAGTCAGCCCCAGCATTTT.

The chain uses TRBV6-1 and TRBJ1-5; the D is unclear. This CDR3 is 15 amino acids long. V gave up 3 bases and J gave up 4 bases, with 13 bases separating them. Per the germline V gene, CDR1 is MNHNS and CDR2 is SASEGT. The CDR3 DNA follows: TGTGCCAGCAGTGAGGTTATTGGAGAAAATCAGCCCCAGCATTTT. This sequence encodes CASSEVIGENQPQHF.

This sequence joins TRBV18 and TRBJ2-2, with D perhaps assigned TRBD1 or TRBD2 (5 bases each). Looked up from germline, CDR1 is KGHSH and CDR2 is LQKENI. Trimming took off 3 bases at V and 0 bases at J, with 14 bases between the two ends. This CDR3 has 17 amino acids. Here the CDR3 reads CASSPTGTGANTGELFF. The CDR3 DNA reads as TGTGCCAGCTCACCTACCGGGACGGGCGCGAACACCGGGGAGCTGTTTTTT.

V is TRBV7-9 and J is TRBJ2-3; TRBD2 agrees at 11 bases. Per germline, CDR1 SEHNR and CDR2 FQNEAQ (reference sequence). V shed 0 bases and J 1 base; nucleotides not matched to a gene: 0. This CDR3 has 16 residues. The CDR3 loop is CASSLASGRGTDTQYF. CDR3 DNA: TGTGCCAGCAGCTTAGCTAGCGGGAGGGGCACAGATACGCAGTATTTT.

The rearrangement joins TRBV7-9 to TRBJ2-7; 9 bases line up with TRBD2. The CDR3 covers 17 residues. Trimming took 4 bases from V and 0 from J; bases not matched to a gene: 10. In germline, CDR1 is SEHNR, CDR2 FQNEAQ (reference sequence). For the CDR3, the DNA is TGTGCCAGCAGCTATTCGGGACTAGCCATCTTCTCCTACGAGCAGTACTTC. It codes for CASSYSGLAIFSYEQYF.

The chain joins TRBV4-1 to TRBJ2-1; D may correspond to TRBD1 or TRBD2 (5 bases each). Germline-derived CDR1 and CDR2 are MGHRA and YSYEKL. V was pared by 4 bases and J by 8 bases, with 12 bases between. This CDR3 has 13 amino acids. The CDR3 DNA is TGCGCCAGCAGCCCCGGGGCCCCCTATGAGCAGTTCTTC. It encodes CASSPGAPYEQFF.

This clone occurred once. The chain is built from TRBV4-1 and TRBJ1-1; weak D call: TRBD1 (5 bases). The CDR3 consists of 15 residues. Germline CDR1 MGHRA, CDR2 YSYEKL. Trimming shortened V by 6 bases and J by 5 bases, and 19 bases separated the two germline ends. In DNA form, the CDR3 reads TGCGCCAGCAGTATCGATGGGACGATGGGGACTGAAGCTTTCTTT. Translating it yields CASSIDGTMGTEAFF.

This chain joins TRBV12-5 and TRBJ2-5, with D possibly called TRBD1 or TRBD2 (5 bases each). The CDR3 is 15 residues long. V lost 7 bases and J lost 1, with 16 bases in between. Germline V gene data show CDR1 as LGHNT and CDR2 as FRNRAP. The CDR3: CASAPGRSLQETQYF. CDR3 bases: TGTGCTAGTGCCCCGGGACGGTCTCTCCAAGAGACCCAGTACTTC. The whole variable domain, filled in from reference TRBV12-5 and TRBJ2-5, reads DARVTQTPRHKVTEMGQEVTMRCQPILGHNTVFWYRQTMMQGLELLAYFRNRAPLDDSGMPKDRFSAEMPDATLATLKIQPSEPRDSAVYFCASAPGRSLQETQYFGPGTRLLVL.

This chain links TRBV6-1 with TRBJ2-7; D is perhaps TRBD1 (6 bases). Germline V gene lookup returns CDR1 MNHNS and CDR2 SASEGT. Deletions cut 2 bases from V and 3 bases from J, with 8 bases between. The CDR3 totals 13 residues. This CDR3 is CASSERDNYEQYF. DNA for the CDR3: TGTGCCAGCAGTGAAAGGGACAACTACGAGCAGTACTTC.

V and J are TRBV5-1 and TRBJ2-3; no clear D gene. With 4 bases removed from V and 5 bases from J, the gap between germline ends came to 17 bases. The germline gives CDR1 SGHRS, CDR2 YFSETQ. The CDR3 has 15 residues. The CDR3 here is CASSTPLRQEDTQYF. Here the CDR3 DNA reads TGCGCCAGCAGCACCCCCCTCCGACAAGAAGATACGCAGTATTTT.